This T cell receptor beta chain was found in a study of cytomegalovirus exposure and HLA in healthy donors. Study at large: Falling in the Caucasian-associated ancestry cluster were 81% of 398 genotyped donors.

The PCR ran on 60 Vbeta and 13 Jbeta primers. Some clones are missing from TCRdb's copy, which holds only in-frame ones; the method was immunoSEQ multiplex PCR. The top ten clones hold roughly 4.4% of a sample with 150,000 to 200,000 clones, roughly 80% of them seen once. Comments on this clone: What it recognizes is unknown.

Broader study findings: The analysis excluded some indistinguishable V segments, including TRBV6-2 and TRBV6-3. The authors later linked a missense DCLRE1C variant to TCR beta V- and J-gene trimming.

The CDR3 runs 15 residues. V lost 8 bases, J lost 0 bases, and 6 bases stayed unmatched. Germline V gene lookup returns CDR1 SGHAT and CDR2 FQNNGV. The material sequenced was PBMCs. This rearrangement joins TRBV11-2 to TRBJ2-2, with 7 nucleotides matching TRBD1. This TCR derives from a woman aged 18-29 years in good health and CMV-seropositive. In nucleotides, the CDR3 is TGTGCCAGCTTTCCCGGGACAGCGAACACCGGGGAGCTGTTTTTT. Translation gives CASFPGTANTGELFF.